The clone carrying this T cell receptor beta chain was found a few times. Its antigen is still unknown. These data are taken from a study of vaccination and CD4 T cells after COVID-19. Findings of the study overall: Vaccine-specific clones in convalescent patients were spike mono-reactive in 304 of 307 cases.

The ends lost 3 bases at V and 6 bases at J; junction bases unmatched: 10. The CDR3 contains 17 residues. The germline CDR1 and CDR2 sequences are MNHEY and SVGEGT. Sample treatment: roughly 10-day PBMC culture with coronavirus spike peptide pools or control peptides (ViraFEST assay). The collection of CD4+ T cells from the unexposed donor took place before the COVID-19 pandemic (2011-2018). ViraFEST sequenced TCRs after peptide-pool expansion of antigen-specific T cells. The Oncomine TCR Beta short-read assay sequenced DNA from cultured CD4+ T cells. Extraction of genomic DNA was performed on cultured CD4+ T cells. TCRdb analysed the PCR reads with MiXCR anew, one entry per CDR3 protein. Of approximately 11,000 distinct CDR3 sequences in the sample, about 30% are singletons; the top ten hold about 14%.

The chain has TRBV6-2 or TRBV6-3 and TRBJ2-3, with TRBD2 matching 12 bases. The material sequenced was CD4+ T cells from blood, cultured in vitro. This sequence was found in a human donor in good health. The CDR3, as DNA: TGTGCCAGCAGTTATCTCCTAGCGGGAGGGCCATTGGATACGCAGTATTTT. Translation: CASSYLLAGGPLDTQYF.